This T cell receptor beta chain was captured in a study of circulating CD8 cells and anti-PD-1 response in melanoma. Study-level information: Patients received intravenous nivolumab, 3 mg/kg, every 2 weeks.

The QIAseq Immune Repertoire TCR panel built the libraries from roughly 15 ng of total RNA. TCRdb re-derived calls from the reads in MiXCR, one entry per CDR3 protein. This table has thousands of distinct CDR3 sequences, approximately 7.9% appearing once. The CDR3 loop spans 13 amino acids. The germline gives CDR1 GTSNPN, CDR2 SVGIG (reference sequence). V was shortened by 1 base and J by 0 bases, with 6 bases between the two germline ends. From live CD3+CD8+TCRalphabeta+ cells, four PD-1 and/or TIGIT subsets were sorted. This clonotype was found a few times. Its antigen is currently unknown. Study-level points and caveats: Generally, no replicate experiments were performed.

The sample in question was CD8+ T cells from PBMCs, obtained at baseline or after one month of anti-PD-1 therapy (not recorded which). The chain couples TRBV30 to TRBJ2-5, with D unresolved. This TCR was recovered from a human donor with melanoma. The CDR3 DNA sequence: TGTGCCTGGAGTGGCAGCGACCAAGAGACCCAGTACTTC. Its protein product is CAWSGSDQETQYF.